Below, one TCR beta chain is given with its context. This specimen comes from a study of blood T cell repertoires in COVID-19. On the study more broadly: The samples span acute and convalescent COVID-19 from the United States, Italy and Spain. PBMCs, B-cell-depleted T cells, or T cells were the source of the cDNA or gDNA that made up the material.

This CDR3 contains 14 residues. Germline-derived CDR1 and CDR2 are KGHSH and LQKENI. V was shortened by 5 bases and J by 0 bases, with 10 bases between the two germline ends. In the authors' methods: Amplifying reference gene primers gave estimates of nucleated cell counts. Profiling relied on immunoSEQ multiplex PCR, and the TCRdb table lists in-frame clones only, not all of them. V, J and clone size reflect that table, while D and trimming were determined from the DNA. The table lists about 170,000 clones, about 82% of them singletons. Seattle-derived patients entered the study during active infection and were followed longitudinally.

The chain couples TRBV18 to TRBJ1-1, with a weak D call TRBD1 (6 bases). Sequencing used peripheral blood. This receptor was taken from a woman of 80 years or more with COVID-19, enrolled during active disease. The CDR3 here is CASSTGLVNTEAFF. DNA of the CDR3: TGTGCCAGCTCAACAGGGTTAGTGAACACTGAAGCTTTCTTT.